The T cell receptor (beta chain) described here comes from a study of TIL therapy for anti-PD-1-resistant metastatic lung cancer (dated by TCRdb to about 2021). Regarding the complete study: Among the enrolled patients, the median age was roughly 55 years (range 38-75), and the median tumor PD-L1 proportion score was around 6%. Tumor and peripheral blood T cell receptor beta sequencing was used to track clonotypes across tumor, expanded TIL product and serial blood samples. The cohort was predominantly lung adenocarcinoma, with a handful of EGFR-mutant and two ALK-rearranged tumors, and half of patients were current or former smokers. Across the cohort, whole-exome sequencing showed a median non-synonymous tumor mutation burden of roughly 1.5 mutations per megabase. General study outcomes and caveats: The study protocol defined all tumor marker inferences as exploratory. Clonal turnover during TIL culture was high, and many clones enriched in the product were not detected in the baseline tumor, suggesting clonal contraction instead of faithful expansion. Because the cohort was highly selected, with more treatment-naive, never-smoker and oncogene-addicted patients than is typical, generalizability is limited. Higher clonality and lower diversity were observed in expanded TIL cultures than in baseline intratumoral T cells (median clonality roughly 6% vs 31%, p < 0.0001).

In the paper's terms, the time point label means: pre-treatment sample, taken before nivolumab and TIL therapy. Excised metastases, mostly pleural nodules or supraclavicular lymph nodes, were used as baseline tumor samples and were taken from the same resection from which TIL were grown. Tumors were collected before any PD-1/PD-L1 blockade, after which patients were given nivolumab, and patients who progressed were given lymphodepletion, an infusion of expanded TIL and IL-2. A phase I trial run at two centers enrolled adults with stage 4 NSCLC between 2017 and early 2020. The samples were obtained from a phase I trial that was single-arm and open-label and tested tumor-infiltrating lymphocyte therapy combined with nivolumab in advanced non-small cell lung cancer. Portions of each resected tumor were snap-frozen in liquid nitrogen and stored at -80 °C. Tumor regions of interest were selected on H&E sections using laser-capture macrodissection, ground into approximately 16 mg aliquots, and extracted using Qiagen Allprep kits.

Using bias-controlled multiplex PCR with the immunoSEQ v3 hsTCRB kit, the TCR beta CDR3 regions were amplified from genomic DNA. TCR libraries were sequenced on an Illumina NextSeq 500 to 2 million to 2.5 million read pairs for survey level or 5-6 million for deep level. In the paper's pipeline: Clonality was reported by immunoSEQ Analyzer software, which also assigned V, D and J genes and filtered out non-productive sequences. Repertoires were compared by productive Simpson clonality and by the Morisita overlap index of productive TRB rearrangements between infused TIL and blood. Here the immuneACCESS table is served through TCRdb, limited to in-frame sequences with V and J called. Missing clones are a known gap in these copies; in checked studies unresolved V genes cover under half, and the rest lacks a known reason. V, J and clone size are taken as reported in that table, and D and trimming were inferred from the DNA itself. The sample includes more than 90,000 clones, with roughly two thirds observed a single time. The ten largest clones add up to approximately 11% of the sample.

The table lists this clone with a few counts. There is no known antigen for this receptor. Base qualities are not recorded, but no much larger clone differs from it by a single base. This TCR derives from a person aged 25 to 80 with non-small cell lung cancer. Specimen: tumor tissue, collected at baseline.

The encoded CDR3 is CASSAWDSDSGANVLTF. The base sequence is TGCGCCAGCAGTGCCTGGGACAGCGACTCTGGGGCCAACGTCCTGACTTTC. The chain is encoded by TRBV4-1 joined to TRBJ2-6; 7 central nucleotides agree with TRBD1. Inclusive of the bounding cysteine and phenylalanine, the CDR3 is 17 residues long. Only the CDR3 part of the read is kept: 51 bases, read in frame from the first base. CDR1 and CDR2 (MGHRA, YSYEKL) derive from the germline V gene. V trim: 6 bases; J trim: 0 bases; unmatched bases: 8.